Presented here are 3 T cell receptor beta chains from one specimen sequenced in a study of blood T cell repertoires in COVID-19. Only in-frame clones appear in the TCRdb table, and some are missing; sequencing was by immunoSEQ multiplex PCR. The sample lists roughly 350,000 clones; about 90% were seen once. The source material was peripheral blood. The receptors were sampled from a woman between 18 and 29 years old who had recovered from COVID-19.

V is TRBV19 and J is TRBJ2-1, with 7 bases identical to TRBD1. V lost 6 bases, J lost 5 bases, and 13 bases stayed unmatched. CDR1 is LNHDA and CDR2 is SQIVND in the germline V gene (reference sequence). This CDR3 is 16 amino acids long. The CDR3: CASSHIYRGGHNEQFF. CDR3 coding DNA: TGTGCCAGTAGCCACATCTACAGGGGTGGTCACAATGAGCAGTTCTTC.

This chain connects TRBV9 to TRBJ2-5, with D maybe TRBD2 (6 bases). V lost 4 bases, J lost 5 bases, and 18 bases lay in between. Looked up from germline, CDR1 is SGDLS and CDR2 is YYNGEE. This CDR3 is 15 amino acids long. The CDR3 nucleotides are TGTGCCAGCAGCCCCACCGGGGGTACACGGGAGACCCAGTACTTC. This gives the protein CASSPTGGTRETQYF.

Only a few counts were recorded for this clone. The chain couples TRBV19 to TRBJ1-2; TRBD1 agrees at 8 bases. Per the germline V gene, CDR1 is LNHDA and CDR2 is SQIVND (reference sequence). The CDR3 totals 16 residues. The ends lost 4 bases at V and 3 bases at J; junction bases unmatched: 10. The CDR3 is CASSTWTGWKDYGYTF. Written as DNA, the CDR3 is TGTGCCAGTAGTACATGGACAGGGTGGAAGGACTATGGCTACACCTTC. Using reference TRBV19 and TRBJ1-2 for the parts outside the CDR3, the full variable domain is DGGITQSPKYLFRKEGQNVTLSCEQNLNHDAMYWYRQDPGQGLRLIYYSQIVNDFQKGDIAEGYSVSREKKESFPLTVTSAQKNPTAFYLCASSTWTGWKDYGYTFGSGTRLTVV.